This T cell receptor beta chain is from a study of human T cells and chemical hapten exposure. Study-wide points: The count of PT1 expanded TCRs correlated positively with patch test score.

This clonotype has more than one count but fewer than ten. No antigen is known for it. Noted time point: patch test 2, 6 weeks after DPC sensitization. Treatment described: therapeutic diphenylcyclopropenone sensitization with weekly scalp DPC. Using its own MiXCR run on the RACE reads, TCRdb lists one record per CDR3 protein. The sample contains 330,000 or so distinct CDR3 sequences, around 6% of which appear only once. This specimen consisted of whole blood, obtained in connection with sensitization to the hapten diphenylcyclopropenone (DPC). This TCR was recovered from a woman aged 18 to 35 with alopecia areata. Some clones in this sample may be carry-over from other donors' samples.

CDR3 nucleotides: TGTGCCAGCAGCCAAGATCGGGAGTACTATGGCTACACCTTC. Amino acids: CASSQDREYYGYTF. The gene calls are TRBV3-1 and TRBJ1-2; no firm D call. V lost 0 bases, J lost 3 bases, and 8 bases lay in between. This CDR3 contains 14 residues. Germline-derived CDR1 and CDR2 are LGHDT and YNNKEL (reference sequence).